This TCR beta chain was retrieved from a study of cytomegalovirus exposure and HLA in healthy donors (dated by TCRdb to the late 2010s). About the study as a whole: An earlier analysis of some 500 of the donors reported more than 250 Gb of sequence data and around 120 million unique TCR beta sequences from 150 million to 200 million T cells. Approximately 310 gigabases of sequencing data and around 85 million unique TCR sequences made up an early release that covered over 550 HLA-typed donors. Among the roughly 400 genotyped donors, roughly 80% belonged to the genetic ancestry cluster associated with self-reported Caucasian donors. The study aimed to test whether signatures of past pathogen exposure could be identified by cataloging public T cell receptors. Using immunosequencing, the study profiled T cell repertoires from 666 subjects and related those repertoires to cytomegalovirus serostatus. Along with the approximately 700-subject first cohort, a separate validation cohort of around 120 different subjects was used. The study combined high-throughput TCR immunosequencing, statistical association of individual TCRs with disease status, and machine learning to predict cytomegalovirus infection status. A later analysis re-examined previously published TCR beta repertoires from more than 600 donors and added high-resolution HLA genotyping to investigate patterns of TCR occurrence. Rather than drawing on any new phenotypic data, the later analysis identified candidate immune exposures from TCR beta sequences and the way those sequences occurred across donors. An earlier analysis of 587 of the donors used high-throughput TCR beta sequencing to judge whether each TCR beta V gene segment behaved as functional or pseudogenic. Donor age, sex, ethnicity and CMV serostatus were compiled together with the repertoire data. Genome-wide SNP genotypes for about 65% of the roughly 670 donors were used in a later genetic analysis, which treated that subset as a discovery cohort. Every repertoire in the discovery cohort had been generated on one and the same sequencing platform. HLA typing covered class I and class II loci at four-digit resolution. Typing coverage differed by locus: A, B, C, DRB1 and DQB1 were typed in roughly 620-630 donors, DQA1 in roughly 500, DPA1 in roughly 590, and DPB1 in 450 to 480. Four to six DR-DQ haplotypes were handled as single units for association and clustering, since linkage in the cohort was strong. Among some 400 genotyped donors of the cohort, an average of around 250,000 unique TCR beta nucleotide sequences was sequenced per donor, of which about 19% were non-productive. Paper-wide results and their limitations: Only TCR beta chains were sequenced in this cohort, and the absence of alpha or paired-chain data limited detectable features. In a later analysis, HLA-associated TCR beta chains were found to be more clonally expanded and to have lower generation probabilities than equally common non-associated chains. In the study, around 150 TCR beta chains were listed as associated with cytomegalovirus. A further reported finding was that TCR beta sequences accurately predicted the HLA-A and HLA-B alleles for most subjects in the first cohort. The sequencing pipeline was judged likely to have produced a cluster of highly shared sequence variants as a technical artifact. Most TCR sequences were observed very rarely across donors, whereas some public TCRs were present in many individuals. A later analysis found that TCR association rates varied across HLA loci, with DRB1 alleles showing the most associated TCRs and HLA-C alleles the fewest. In a later genetic analysis, fewer N-insertions in productive TCRs were reported among donors in an Asian-associated ancestry cluster than the roughly 640-donor mean. When HLA alleles, especially DR and DQ, strongly co-occurred, attributing TCR associations to individual alleles was difficult. Specific HLA alleles were associated with 18,000 or so TCR beta sequences at a false discovery rate of 0.05 in a later analysis. Broadly in line with IMGT annotations, most TCR beta V segments showed up in productive rearrangements about 87% or about 30% of the time in an earlier analysis of approximately 600 of the donors. V-gene and J-gene trimming of TCR beta chains was associated with a missense DCLRE1C variant in a later genetic analysis, and the association was replicated in an independent cohort. HLA typing was unavailable for some donors at each locus, so association tests used only the typed subset. Cytomegalovirus status was reported to be diagnosed by the classifier with high specificity and sensitivity in both the original and validation cohorts. About 17 rarely observed V segments, including chromosome 9 orphons, were excluded from the earlier analysis of just under 600 of the donors because counts were too low. CMV serostatus was the only immune exposure information available for the cohort. In vitro tests confirmed that a few of the cytomegalovirus-associated TCR beta chains recognize cytomegalovirus antigens. In a later analysis, most CMV-associated TCR beta chains were found to appear HLA-restricted, with HLA associations seemingly driven largely by CMV exposure. Correlated functional status among segregating V segments might reflect linkage disequilibrium, but an unknown experimental factor could not be ruled out. Roughly uniform sequencing depth across donors was assumed in presence/absence analyses, although this assumption may not hold. According to a later analysis, parvovirus B19, influenza, CMV and Epstein-Barr virus appeared linked to several top co-occurrence clusters. The authors suggested that the approach could potentially be generalized to other disease states and immunological phenotypes.

The cohort was made up of 500 to 800 healthy bone marrow donors. At the time of sampling, every cohort member was nominally healthy, though immune exposures that went unrecorded were likely present. The donor was CMV seronegative and was included in the group of a few hundred seronegative cohort members. A peripheral blood sample was collected from each donor, and TCR beta sequencing was performed on peripheral blood mononuclear cells. Genomic DNA extraction from the blood cell samples was performed with the Qiagen DNeasy Blood Extraction Kit. Concerning this clone itself: Which antigen it targets is not known. Per-base quality was not reported, and no clone a single base away is much larger than it.

Library preparation used the immunoSEQ multiplex PCR assay. For the multiplex PCR, a mixture combining 60 forward primers for TCR Vbeta segments and 13 reverse primers for TCR Jbeta segments was used. A multiplex PCR assay on genomic DNA amplified the CDR3 region of rearranged TCR beta genes. The amplified TCR beta libraries were sequenced on the Illumina HiSeq System as 87-base-pair reads. As for the original processing: A later analysis counted 75 million to 100 million unique TCR beta chains across the 670 or so repertoires, and 9.5 million to 11 million of these chains were shared by at least two donors. To remove PCR and sequencing errors, raw reads were error-corrected and collapsed into unique sequences using a nearest-neighbor algorithm that merged closely related sequences. To assign V, D and J gene segments, CDR3 sequences were aligned to IMGT reference sequences. For a sequence to be retained, a match of at least six nucleotides was required to both a V gene segment and a J gene segment. A rearrangement counted as productive if the CDR3 had no stop codons and remained in frame with V and J, and every other rearrangement counted as non-productive. Following IMGT convention, CDR3 was defined as the stretch from the second conserved V-encoded cysteine up to the conserved J-encoded phenylalanine. Sequences without an unambiguous match to a single V gene segment were excluded from the earlier analysis of approximately 600 of the donors. In an earlier analysis of some 590 of the donors, a V segment was called functional when productive rearrangements were above 56.7%, and segregating when the standard deviation between donors exceeded 5%. A statistical classification framework was built for diagnosing cytomegalovirus status from the catalog of TCR beta chain sequences. V and J gene assignment, in a later analysis, came from comparing TCR nucleotide sequences with IMGT/GENE-DB human TR gene sequences. The TCRdist pipeline was used in a later analysis to assign CDR3 sequences and most-parsimonious VDJ recombination scenarios. In a later analysis, each TCR beta chain was defined by its CDR3 amino acid sequence together with its V-gene family, and reads without a unique V-gene family were excluded. As a way to deal with suspected cross-contamination and a sequencing artifact, a later analysis dropped roughly 600 nucleotide sequences that were highly shared and had low generation probability. In a later analysis, a clonal expansion index for each public chain was calculated from normalized within-repertoire ranks of inferred template counts. In a later analysis, generation probabilities were computed using a VDJ recombination model fitted to out-of-frame rearrangements, and the results were checked against IGoR. Hypergeometric tests were used in a later analysis to score TCR-TCR, TCR-HLA and TCR-CMV co-occurrence, with a repertoire-size bias correction applied to the TCR pairs. A later analysis estimated false discovery rates by permuting HLA or CMV assignments 20 times. In a later analysis, co-occurring TCRs were grouped using DBSCAN, with TCRdist sequence similarity added in when clustering inside HLA-allele-positive subsets. Co-occurrence clustering excluded repertoires with fewer than 30,000 or more than 120,000 public chains, plus five with anomalous nucleotide sharing. This is the immuneACCESS table as TCRdb keeps it, with only in-frame sequences that have V and J called. A part of the clones is gone; compared with another copy, unresolved V genes explain less than half, and the rest is unexplained. For V, J and clone size, that table is used; D and trimming come from the DNA. This sample gives about 150,000 clones in total; around 74% of them show up just once. The ten largest clones represent under 1.5% of the sample.

The material sequenced was PBMCs. The receptor comes from a man younger than 35 in good health and CMV-seronegative.

The DNA reads as follows: TGTGCCAGCAGTTTATTGACCGGGGGGGCCGGGGAGCTGTTTTTT. Translated, this gives CASSLLTGGAGELFF. The chain is assembled from TRBV27 and TRBJ2-2, with TRBD2 identical over 8 junction bases. The CDR3 numbers 15 residues from cysteine through phenylalanine. The entry retains the CDR3 DNA only, 45 bases that are in frame from base 1. V is trimmed back by 1 base and J by 6 bases, and the junction contains 4 bases that no gene match accounts for. CDR1 and CDR2 were assigned from the germline V gene (reference sequence) as MNHEY and SMNVEV.